This record looks at one T cell receptor beta chain sequence and its context. This sample was included in a study of Ad26.COV2.S vaccination and SARS-CoV-2 variants. Study at large: Intramuscular Ad26.COV2.S at 5x10^10 or 1x10^11 viral particles.

Stated treatment: some 20 received Ad26.COV2.S at low or high dose, single or two shots; about 5 received placebo; per-sample allocation not given. Repertoires come from day 63 after the first vaccine or placebo injection. Wuhan-strain SARS-CoV-2 spike was expressed by the Ad26 vector that made up the vaccine. Assay used: immunoSEQ multiplex PCR; TCRdb lists only in-frame clones, some missing. The sample records hundreds of thousands of clones, around 89% being singletons. The source is a person aged 18-65 years who received the Ad26.COV2.S COVID-19 vaccine or a placebo. Sequenced here: peripheral blood, sampled in a trial of Ad26.COV2.S vaccine versus placebo.

The CDR3 bases are TGTGCCAGCAGCCTAGACAGCGTAGCTAACTATGGCTACACCTTC. Translation: CASSLDSVANYGYTF. The chain employs TRBV28 and TRBJ1-2; D is perhaps TRBD1 (5 bases). The V gene's germline CDR1 is MDHEN and CDR2 SYDVKM. Between the trimmed V and J ends, which lost 6 bases and 0 bases, there was a span of 14 bases. The CDR3 loop spans 15 amino acids.